Shown below are 31 T cell receptor beta chains from a single sample sequenced in a study of neurological immune-mediated disorders. From the 5' RACE reads, TCRdb called clonotypes with MiXCR, one entry per CDR3 protein. Here the sample spans about 57,000 distinct CDR3 sequences, 9.5% to 12% being singletons. Time point indicated: longitudinal time-point 1 (baseline). Sequenced input: PBMCs. Receptors were obtained from a male donor with HTLV-1-associated myelopathy (HAM/TSP).

In this sample, this clonotype turned up many times. The chain has TRBV19 and TRBJ2-7; TRBD1 aligns across 10 bases. The CDR3 is made up of 15 amino acids. Germline V gene data show CDR1 as LNHDA and CDR2 as SQIVND (reference sequence). Trimming at V came to 1 base and at J to 3 bases, leaving 3 bases not matched to a gene. CDR3 nucleotides: TGTGCCAGTAGTATAGTGGGACAGGGGCTCTACGAGCAGTACTTC. Its translation is CASSIVGQGLYEQYF.

Ten or more counts support this clonotype. This rearrangement joins TRBV7-2 to TRBJ2-1, with D uncertain. Germline V lookup: CDR1 SGHTA, CDR2 FQGNSA. The CDR3 is made up of 14 amino acids. The germline V and J ends were trimmed by 3 bases and 3 bases, with 9 bases remaining between them. CDR3 DNA sequence: TGTGCCAGCAGCTTCCAGAGCTACTACAATGAGCAGTTCTTC. Its translation: CASSFQSYYNEQFF.

This clonotype was detected ten times or more. The gene calls are TRBV6-2 or TRBV6-3 and TRBJ2-7; 7 bases align to TRBD1. Germline-derived CDR1 and CDR2 are MNHEY and SVGEGT. The CDR3 is made up of 12 amino acids. J lost 1 base, V lost 9 bases, and 3 bases had no gene match. The CDR3 DNA sequence: TGTGCCAGTGGGACAGCATCCTACGAGCAGTACTTC. This gives the protein CASGTASYEQYF.

Notes on this clonotype: A read error is possible here, since a much larger clone lies one base away. The chain combines TRBV20-1 with TRBJ2-2, with 7 bases lining up with TRBD2. Germline CDR1 is DFQATT and CDR2 is SNEGSKA (reference sequence). The CDR3 covers 14 residues. V dropped 0 bases and J dropped 6; count of bases not matched to a gene: 4. The CDR3 nucleotides read TGCAGTGCTAGAGACGGGGGGTCTGCCGGGGAGCTGTTTTTT. It translates to CSARDGGSAGELFF.

This clonotype was counted many times. This sequence joins TRBV28 and TRBJ1-1, with a weak D call TRBD1 (6 bases). The CDR3 spans 15 residues. Germline V CDR1 and CDR2: MDHEN, SYDVKM. The V end was cut by 5 bases, the J end by 4 bases, with 17 bases between. The CDR3 sequence: CASSPGGIGRTEAFF. CDR3 sequence (DNA): TGTGCCAGCAGTCCCGGGGGCATCGGGCGCACTGAAGCTTTCTTT.

This clonotype has ten or more counts. The V and J genes are TRBV20-1 and TRBJ1-5; D gene ambiguous. In germline, CDR1 is DFQATT, CDR2 SNEGSKA (reference sequence). The V gene lost 0 bases and the J gene lost 0 bases, with 9 bases spanning the gap. The CDR3 extends over 15 amino acids. CDR3 DNA sequence: TGCAGTGCTAGAGATCTAGGGCATAGCAATCAGCCCCAGCATTTT. It encodes CSARDLGHSNQPQHF.

The table lists this clonotype with many counts. The chain uses TRBV5-1 and TRBJ2-1; D tentatively reads TRBD1 or TRBD2 (6 bases each). V gave up 4 bases and J gave up 3 bases, with 17 bases separating them. The germline CDR1 and CDR2 sequences are SGHRS and YFSETQ. CDR3 length: 16 amino acids. CDR3 DNA sequence: TGCGCCAGCAGCGTCCTTAACGGGGGCCTCTACAATGAGCAGTTCTTC. This sequence encodes CASSVLNGGLYNEQFF.

This clonotype was picked up many times. The chain is built from TRBV4-3 and TRBJ1-2, with 7 bases aligning to TRBD1. Trimming removed 4 bases from V and 0 bases from J; junction bases left unmatched: 14. CDR3 length: 18 residues. Germline CDR1 LGHNA, CDR2 YSLEER. The CDR3 spells CASSPGDSGVRANYGYTF. The DNA of the CDR3 is TGCGCCAGCAGCCCAGGGGACAGTGGGGTCCGCGCTAACTATGGCTACACCTTC.

This clonotype was seen many times. This sequence joins TRBV7-9 and TRBJ2-5; TRBD2 matches at 13 bases. Germline CDR1 and CDR2: SEHNR and FQNEAQ (reference sequence). The J segment lost 3 bases and the V segment lost 5 bases, leaving 3 bases of the junction unmatched. The CDR3 is 15 amino acids. The CDR3 loop is CASSRGTSGEETQYF. Here the CDR3 DNA reads TGTGCCAGCAGCCGCGGGACTAGCGGGGAAGAGACCCAGTACTTC. Complete variable domain (other parts from reference TRBV7-9 and TRBJ2-5): DTGVSQNPRHKITKRGQNVTFRCDPISEHNRLYWYRQTLGQGPEFLTYFQNEAQLEKSRLLSDRFSAERPKGSFSTLEIQRTEQGDSAMYLCASSRGTSGEETQYFGPGTRLLVL.

To note about this clonotype: With a much larger clone just one base away, this may be a read error. The chain couples TRBV27 to TRBJ1-2, with D uncertain. Germline V CDR1 and CDR2: MNHEY, SMNVEV (reference sequence). V shed 5 bases and J shed 9 bases, with 10 bases lying between them. The CDR3 has 11 residues. CDR3 nucleotides: TGTGCCAGCAGTGGACTGAGTTGCTACACCTTC. Protein sequence: CASSGLSCYTF.

This clonotype appeared many times. This chain connects TRBV6-2 or TRBV6-3 to TRBJ2-7; 7 bases align to TRBD1. Germline V gene lookup returns CDR1 MNHEY and CDR2 SVGEGT. Trimming took 6 bases from V and 1 from J; bases not matched to a gene: 3. This CDR3 has 13 amino acids. The CDR3 loop reads CASRWGQSYEQYF. CDR3 coding DNA: TGTGCCAGCAGATGGGGACAGTCCTACGAGCAGTACTTC.

There are many counts of this clonotype. The chain couples TRBV24-1 to TRBJ2-1, with a weak D call TRBD2 (7 bases). Germline lookup yields CDR1 KGHDR and CDR2 SFDVKD. Trimming pared 3 bases from V and 6 bases from J, leaving 20 bases between. The CDR3 length is 17 residues. The CDR3 DNA reads TGTGCCACCAGTGATAAGGGGGGGGACACTCTTGTCAATGAGCAGTTCTTC. It yields the protein CATSDKGGDTLVNEQFF.

Ten or more counts support this clonotype. This chain connects TRBV20-1 to TRBJ1-4, with 7 positions matching TRBD1. With V trimmed by 3 bases and J by 3 bases, 4 bases remained unmatched. Germline V gives CDR1 DFQATT, CDR2 SNEGSKA (reference sequence). CDR3 length equals 14 residues. The CDR3 sequence is CSASHGTANEKLFF. The CDR3 DNA reads as TGCAGTGCTAGTCACGGGACAGCTAATGAAAAACTGTTTTTT.

The CDR3 nucleotides are TGTGCCAGCAGCGTACAGGCAGGAGGAGGCTACACCTTC. Protein product: CASSVQAGGGYTF. V usage is TRBV9 and J usage is TRBJ1-2, with D unresolved. V lost 1 base, J lost 8 bases, and 12 bases lay in between. The CDR3 has 13 amino acids. Per the germline V gene, CDR1 is SGDLS and CDR2 is YYNGEE.

There are many counts of this clonotype. This chain uses TRBV20-1 with TRBJ2-4, with 7 bases fitting TRBD1. The CDR3 loop spans 15 amino acids. J lost 0 bases, V lost 6 bases, and 8 bases had no gene match. Germline loops: CDR1 DFQATT, CDR2 SNEGSKA (reference sequence). The DNA of the CDR3 is TGCAGTGCAGGACGGGACAGTGGAGCCAAAAACATTCAGTACTTC. Translated: CSAGRDSGAKNIQYF.

The table lists this clonotype with many counts. The chain combines TRBV7-2 with TRBJ2-5, with 8 nucleotides matching TRBD2. CDR1 and CDR2 (germline): SGHTA, FQGNSA. V lost 3 bases to trimming and J lost 4 bases; unmatched junction nucleotides: 7. This CDR3 has 15 amino acids. The CDR3 reads CASSFVGGDGETQYF. The CDR3 bases are TGTGCCAGCAGCTTCGTCGGGGGGGATGGAGAGACCCAGTACTTC.

In its sample, this clonotype was seen many times. The gene calls are TRBV20-1 and TRBJ2-1; D possibly matches TRBD1 or TRBD2 (5 bases each). Between the trimmed V and J ends, which lost 6 bases and 6 bases, there was a span of 21 bases. The CDR3 is made up of 15 amino acids. Germline V gives CDR1 DFQATT, CDR2 SNEGSKA (reference sequence). CDR3: CSAHGGTKGLNEQFF. The CDR3 bases are TGCAGTGCCCATGGTGGGACGAAGGGCCTCAATGAGCAGTTCTTC.

This clonotype occurred many times. CDR3 region: CASSLLGSEKLFF. The CDR3 DNA follows: TGTGCCAGCAGCTTGCTCGGGAGTGAAAAACTGTTTTTT. The chain is built from TRBV7-2 and TRBJ1-4; no definite D call. From germline, CDR1 is SGHTA and CDR2 FQGNSA. The V gene lost 3 bases and the J gene lost 7 bases, with 9 bases spanning the gap. The CDR3 totals 13 residues.

At least ten counts were recorded for this clonotype. CDR3 in DNA: TGTGCCAGCAGTTTAGCGCAGGGCTCTGGCTACACCTTC. It encodes CASSLAQGSGYTF. The chain employs TRBV12-3 or TRBV12-4 and TRBJ1-2; D is perhaps TRBD1 (5 bases). CDR3 length: 13 residues. Trimming left V 0 bases short and J 7 bases short, with 9 bases between.

The table lists this clonotype with many counts. V and J are TRBV7-8 and TRBJ2-3; D uncertain. This CDR3 region has 14 residues. Germline V gives CDR1 SGHVS, CDR2 FQNEAQ. Trimming stripped 3 bases from V and 1 base from J, with 8 bases between. The CDR3 coding sequence is TGTGCCAGCAGCTTCATCCGGGGCACAGATACGCAGTATTTT. This translates into CASSFIRGTDTQYF.

Many counts were recorded for this clonotype. CDR3 nucleotide sequence: TGTGCCAGCCGCCGCCCACGGGGGGAAAAGTGGGAACTGGTTGACATTCAGTACTTC. Its protein is CASRRPRGEKWELVDIQYF. The chain couples TRBV6-8 to TRBJ2-4, with 7 bases matching TRBD2. There are 19 residues in the CDR3. Germline CDR1 and CDR2: MNHGY and SAAAGT. After removal of 8 bases from V and 8 bases from J, the junction contained 27 bases not matched to a gene.

This clonotype was picked up many times. The DNA for the CDR3 is TGTGCCACCGCACTAGTCGCGGGCGGGGAGCTGTTTTTT. Its protein product is CATALVAGGELFF. V and J are TRBV6-2 or TRBV6-3 and TRBJ2-2, with D possibly TRBD2 on 5 matching bases. Germline V gives CDR1 MNHEY, CDR2 SVGEGT. V dropped 10 bases and J dropped 7 bases, with 16 bases sitting between them. The CDR3 extends over 13 amino acids.

The chain couples TRBV20-1 to TRBJ2-5, with TRBD1 matching over 9 bases. The germline V gene encodes CDR1 DFQATT and CDR2 SNEGSKA (reference sequence). The CDR3 spans 15 residues. After removal of 4 bases from V and 5 bases from J, the junction contained 11 bases not matched to a gene. The CDR3, as DNA: TGCAGTGCTACACCCGGACAGGGGAGTTTGGAGACCCAGTACTTC. Its protein is CSATPGQGSLETQYF.

This clonotype was seen ten or more times. This sequence joins TRBV7-6 and TRBJ1-5; possibly TRBD1 for D (5 bases). Germline assignment: CDR1 SGHVS and CDR2 FNYEAQ. Trimming shortened V by 1 base and J by 1 base, and 11 bases separated the two germline ends. CDR3 length: 16 residues. The CDR3 nucleotides are TGTGCCAGCAGCTTAGTTGCAGGGATAAGCAATCAGCCCCAGCATTTT. Translating it yields CASSLVAGISNQPQHF.

The chain joins TRBV19 to TRBJ1-5; 12 bases are shared with TRBD1. This CDR3 has 16 residues. J gave up 3 bases and V 9 bases, and 9 bases lay outside the gene matches. Per the germline V gene, CDR1 is LNHDA and CDR2 is SQIVND (reference sequence). The CDR3 protein is CASGRDRGQINQPQHF. CDR3 bases: TGTGCCAGCGGTCGGGACAGGGGGCAAATCAATCAGCCCCAGCATTTT.

This clonotype was counted many times. The chain has TRBV29-1 and TRBJ2-7; D is perhaps TRBD1 or TRBD2 (6 bases each). V was shortened by 0 bases and J by 3 bases, with 12 bases between the two germline ends. From germline, CDR1 is SQVTM and CDR2 ANQGSEA. The CDR3 covers 14 residues. The DNA of the CDR3 is TGCAGCGTTGAAGATGAGGGGGGAGTCTACGAGCAGTACTTC. Translation: CSVEDEGGVYEQYF.

At least ten counts were recorded for this clonotype. The CDR3 spells CATSSRWAQYF. Here the CDR3 DNA reads TGTGCCACCAGTTCCAGGTGGGCGCAGTATTTT. This rearrangement joins TRBV24-1 to TRBJ2-3, with unresolved D. V shed 6 bases and J shed 10 bases, with 10 bases lying between them. Germline V gene lookup returns CDR1 KGHDR and CDR2 SFDVKD. This CDR3 spans 11 amino acids.

With respect to this clonotype: At one of its ends the junction is not consistent with the germline gene, which may arise from a read error. The chain has TRBV4-3 and TRBJ1-4, with D unresolved. CDR1 LGHNA and CDR2 YSLEER come from the germline V gene. The CDR3 runs to 15 residues. CDR3 residues: CASSPSLGALGKLFF. The CDR3 DNA reads TGCGCCAGCAGCCCAAGCCTGGGCGCGCTTGGAAAACTATTTTTT.

This clonotype is a singleton in its sample. The genes are TRBV5-1 and TRBJ2-3, with 7 nucleotides matching TRBD2. Germline V gives CDR1 SGHRS, CDR2 YFSETQ. Losses at the gene ends were 0 bases for V and 4 bases for J; bases not matched to a gene: 8. The CDR3 consists of 16 residues. The CDR3 here is CASSLGPGRGADTQYF. As DNA, the CDR3 is TGCGCCAGCAGCTTGGGTCCGGGACGGGGGGCAGATACGCAGTATTTT.

This chain joins TRBV6-2 or TRBV6-3 and TRBJ2-7, with D tentatively TRBD2 (6 bases). Germline CDR1 MNHEY, CDR2 SVGEGT. V dropped 1 base and J dropped 6 bases, with 7 bases sitting between them. CDR3 size: 12 residues. CDR3: CASSYYGGEQYF. DNA for the CDR3: TGTGCCAGCAGTTACTACGGGGGCGAGCAGTACTTC.

This clonotype was detected ten times or more. The chain combines TRBV2 with TRBJ2-3; D is unresolved. Deletions cut 5 bases from V and 4 bases from J, with 7 bases between. Germline lookup yields CDR1 SNHLY and CDR2 FYNNEI. The CDR3 spans 12 residues. CDR3 protein: CASSMWPDTQYF. The DNA of the CDR3 is TGTGCCAGCAGTATGTGGCCAGATACGCAGTATTTT.